The entry below gives a single T cell receptor (beta chain) sequence along with its context. In the PCR, 60 Vbeta and 13 Jbeta primers were used. Produced via immunoSEQ multiplex PCR; TCRdb's table is partial and in-frame only. The repertoire consists of about 190,000 clones, with about 80% occurring once and the leading ten covering just over 2%. The CDR3 totals 14 residues. V gave up 5 bases and J gave up 5 bases; unmatched junction bases: 4. Germline CDR1 and CDR2: SGHNT and YYREEE (reference sequence). The data were obtained in a study of cytomegalovirus exposure and HLA in healthy donors. Whole-study context: Early released data had tens of millions of unique TCRs, all coming from HLA-typed donors.

Sequenced material: PBMCs. The source of this sequence is a young woman in good health and CMV-seropositive. The chain couples TRBV5-4 to TRBJ2-5; 12 positions match TRBD2. CDR3 nucleotides: TGTGCCAGCAGGCTAGCGGGGGGGCGGGAGACCCAGTACTTC. Protein sequence: CASRLAGGRETQYF.